The 28 T cell receptor beta chains reported below all come from one sample, sequenced in a study of T cells in localized non-small cell lung cancer. Here immunoSEQ multiplex PCR was the method, and the copy in TCRdb shows in-frame clones only, minus some. The sample includes some 85,000 clones, around 82% of them seen just once. The specimen was PBMCs, collected before any cancer treatment. The receptors stem from a man aged 35 to 70 with stage II squamous cell lung carcinoma.

The table lists this clone with a few counts. The rearrangement links TRBV19 to TRBJ2-2, with 13 bases matching TRBD2. V trimming: 5 bases; J trimming: 3 bases; junction bases outside the gene matches: 3. The CDR3 is 16 residues long. Germline V gene lookup returns CDR1 LNHDA and CDR2 SQIVND (reference sequence). This chain's CDR3 is CASSRLAGGDTGELFF. The CDR3 DNA reads TGTGCCAGTAGTCGACTAGCGGGAGGAGACACCGGGGAGCTGTTTTTT.

This clone was found once. The rearrangement joins TRBV18 to TRBJ2-3; 8 bases line up with TRBD1. CDR3 length: 13 amino acids. In germline, CDR1 is KGHSH, CDR2 LQKENI. Unmatched junction bases numbered 0, after V lost 3 bases and J lost 4 bases. The CDR3 sequence: CASSPDRADTQYF. The CDR3 DNA reads as TGTGCCAGCTCACCGGACAGGGCAGATACGCAGTATTTT.

V and J are TRBV11-2 and TRBJ2-7; D assignment may be TRBD1 or TRBD2 (6 bases each). The V gene lost 5 bases and the J gene lost 0 bases, with 14 bases spanning the gap. This CDR3 spans 15 amino acids. Germline CDR1 is SGHAT and CDR2 is FQNNGV. The CDR3 loop reads CASSLGGTLSYEQYF. DNA for the CDR3: TGTGCCAGCAGCCTAGGGGGGACACTCTCCTACGAGCAGTACTTC.

This chain links TRBV7-9 with TRBJ2-7; possibly TRBD1 for D (6 bases). CDR3 length: 14 amino acids. With 4 bases removed from V and 2 bases from J, the gap between germline ends came to 12 bases. Germline lookup yields CDR1 SEHNR and CDR2 FQNEAQ (reference sequence). CDR3 protein: CASSYRVGTYEQYF. The DNA of the CDR3 is TGTGCCAGCAGCTACAGGGTCGGAACCTACGAGCAGTACTTC.

Turning to this clone: The sample has other DNA sequences that encode this CDR3 too. This chain links TRBV19 with TRBJ1-5; 7 bases agree with TRBD1. The CDR3 has 15 amino acids. V lost 2 bases, J lost 3 bases, and 4 bases stayed unmatched. CDR1 is LNHDA, CDR2 SQIVND, per germline (reference sequence). CDR3 sequence (DNA): TGTGCCAGTAGTATACGGACAGGCCCCAATCAGCCCCAGCATTTT. This encodes CASSIRTGPNQPQHF.

This chain uses TRBV28 with TRBJ2-5; D is perhaps TRBD2 (5 bases). From germline, CDR1 is MDHEN and CDR2 SYDVKM. V was shortened by 2 bases and J by 10 bases, with 14 bases between the two germline ends. CDR3 length: 13 amino acids. CDR3 residues: CASSLGGKEDQYF. In DNA form, the CDR3 reads TGTGCCAGCAGTTTAGGTGGGAAGGAGGACCAGTACTTC.

The rearrangement uses TRBV9 and TRBJ2-3; D tentatively reads TRBD1 or TRBD2 (5 bases each). Trimming took off 5 bases at V and 2 bases at J, with 15 bases between the two ends. Germline V CDR1 and CDR2: SGDLS, YYNGEE. The CDR3 is 15 residues long. CDR3 protein: CASSDGAVFTDTQYF. For the CDR3, the DNA is TGTGCCAGCAGTGACGGGGCAGTTTTCACAGATACGCAGTATTTT.

This chain uses TRBV19 with TRBJ1-5; TRBD1 might be the D (5 bases). The germline CDR1 and CDR2 sequences are LNHDA and SQIVND (reference sequence). The CDR3 length is 15 residues. Trimming pared 7 bases from V and 6 bases from J, leaving 19 bases between. CDR3 sequence: CASNPKTRAGQPQHF. In DNA, the CDR3 is TGTGCCAGTAACCCCAAAACCAGGGCCGGTCAGCCCCAGCATTTT.

In this sample, this clone turned up a few times. The rearrangement joins TRBV7-3 to TRBJ1-1, with D maybe TRBD1 (5 bases). Germline V gene data show CDR1 as SGHTA and CDR2 as FQGTGA. The CDR3 consists of 13 residues. Trimming removed 3 bases from V and 0 bases from J, with 5 bases in between. CDR3 nucleotide sequence: TGTGCCAGCAGCTTGACAGTGAACACTGAAGCTTTCTTT. Its translation: CASSLTVNTEAFF. The full variable domain, in which reference TRBV7-3 and TRBJ1-1 provide the parts outside the CDR3, is GAGVSQTPSNKVTEKGKYVELRCDPISGHTALYWYRQSLGQGPEFLIYFQGTGAADDSGLPNDRFFAVRPEGSVSTLKIQRTERGDSAVYLCASSLTVNTEAFFGQGTRLTVV.

The chain uses TRBV5-4 and TRBJ2-3; D is unclear. CDR1 and CDR2 from the germline V gene are SGHNT and YYREEE (reference sequence). The CDR3 is 15 amino acids. The V end lost 0 bases, the J end lost 4 bases, and 12 bases lay between the germline ends. CDR3 sequence: CASSLGAGSSDTQYF. CDR3 sequence (DNA): TGTGCCAGCAGCTTGGGGGCAGGCTCCTCAGATACGCAGTATTTT.

The rearrangement joins TRBV19 to TRBJ2-7; D is unresolved. Germline loops: CDR1 LNHDA, CDR2 SQIVND (reference sequence). V lost 1 base and J lost 1, with 8 bases in between. There are 14 residues in the CDR3. CDR3 in DNA: TGTGCCAGTAGTATAGTGGCCAGTTCCTACGAGCAGTACTTC. Its translation is CASSIVASSYEQYF.

The V call is TRBV15, the J call TRBJ2-3; D ambiguous. Trimming stripped 5 bases from V and 5 bases from J, with 11 bases between. CDR1 and CDR2 from the germline V gene are LNHNV and YYDKDF (reference sequence). The CDR3 runs 13 residues. CDR3 in amino acids: CATSPTIQDTQYF. The CDR3, as DNA: TGTGCCACCAGCCCAACAATCCAAGATACGCAGTATTTT.

The sample holds one count of this clone. The chain uses TRBV7-2 and TRBJ2-7; a possible D gene is TRBD2 (5 bases). CDR1 is SGHTA, CDR2 FQGNSA, per germline. This CDR3 is built from 14 residues. Trimming removed 5 bases at V and 6 bases at J, with 17 bases between. The CDR3 sequence: CASSLQWPRGEQYF. DNA for the CDR3: TGTGCCAGCAGCCTTCAATGGCCCCGGGGCGAGCAGTACTTC.

The chain links TRBV27 to TRBJ2-7, with 8 bases that match TRBD1. The CDR3 extends over 16 amino acids. Germline-derived CDR1 and CDR2 are MNHEY and SMNVEV (reference sequence). The V and J ends lost 6 bases and 5 bases, in that order; junction bases with no gene match: 15. CDR3 region: CASRSWAGQATDEQYF. CDR3 nucleotides: TGTGCCAGCAGGTCCTGGGCGGGACAGGCGACGGACGAGCAGTACTTC.

The V gene is TRBV7-2, the J gene TRBJ2-2; 13 bases align to TRBD2. The CDR3 consists of 15 residues. J was trimmed by 6 bases and V by 4 bases; bases with no gene match: 2. Germline V CDR1 and CDR2: SGHTA, FQGNSA. Here the CDR3 reads CASSWTSGSSGELFF. The CDR3, as DNA: TGTGCCAGCAGCTGGACTAGCGGGAGTTCCGGGGAGCTGTTTTTT.

This clone rates as medium-sized. The chain couples TRBV4-1 to TRBJ2-3; 9 bases are shared with TRBD2. The trim removed 4 bases at V and 5 bases at J, leaving 7 bases unmatched. CDR1 and CDR2 (germline): MGHRA, YSYEKL. The CDR3 totals 15 residues. The CDR3 region is CASSPLAGAQDTQYF. As DNA, the CDR3 is TGCGCCAGCAGCCCCTTAGCGGGAGCGCAAGATACGCAGTATTTT.

The chain carries TRBV25-1 and TRBJ1-6; no firm D call. Trimming removed 5 bases from V and 6 bases from J, with 11 bases in between. Germline V gene sequence: CDR1 MGHDK, CDR2 SYGVNS. The CDR3 extends over 14 amino acids. The CDR3 DNA is TGTGCCAGCAGTCCCCAGGCAAGTAATTCACCCCTCCACTTT. Protein product: CASSPQASNSPLHF.

As to this clone: This same CDR3 is encoded by further DNA sequences in the sample. The chain couples TRBV30 to TRBJ1-5, with D hard to call. Germline V gene lookup returns CDR1 GTSNPN and CDR2 SVGIG (reference sequence). This CDR3 is built from 13 residues. V was pared by 2 bases and J by 0 bases, with 5 bases between. CDR3 residues: CAWSHYSNQPQHF. CDR3 coding DNA: TGTGCCTGGAGTCACTATAGCAATCAGCCCCAGCATTTT.

The chain combines TRBV6-5 with TRBJ1-2; D is uncertain. Trimming removed 5 bases from V and 8 bases from J, with 12 bases in between. This CDR3 is built from 12 residues. Germline lookup yields CDR1 MNHEY and CDR2 SVGAGI. CDR3: CASSETARGYTF. Written as DNA, the CDR3 is TGTGCCAGCAGTGAAACAGCCCGCGGCTACACCTTC.

On this clone: The germline gene is not matched at one end of the junction; a read error may be the cause. This chain connects TRBV30 to TRBJ1-5; 7 nucleotides agree with TRBD1. The germline V gene encodes CDR1 GTSNPN and CDR2 SVGIG (reference sequence). This CDR3 has 15 residues. CDR3 protein: CAWGVPGQNNQPQHF. The CDR3 DNA is TGTGCCTGGGGTGTCCCGGGACAGAACAATCAGCCCCAGCATTTT.

The chain has TRBV18 and TRBJ2-3; D is uncertain. The germline V gene has CDR1 KGHSH and CDR2 LQKENI. The CDR3 runs 14 residues. Trimming left V 0 bases short and J 2 bases short, with 6 bases between. DNA of the CDR3: TGTGCCAGCTCACCACCCGAGGCCACAGATACGCAGTATTTT. It encodes CASSPPEATDTQYF.

V usage is TRBV7-2 and J usage is TRBJ1-5, with TRBD1 as a possible D gene (5 bases). From germline, CDR1 is SGHTA and CDR2 FQGNSA. V was clipped by 0 bases and J by 3 bases, with 18 bases between them. The CDR3 consists of 18 residues. The DNA of the CDR3 is TGTGCCAGCAGCTTAGCCCCTAACCTCGGGGGAGCCAATCAGCCCCAGCATTTT. Translating it yields CASSLAPNLGGANQPQHF.

About this clone: The same CDR3 arises from other DNA sequences in this sample as well. The V call is TRBV7-3, the J call TRBJ1-1; D not certain. The CDR3 spans 13 residues. V lost 2 bases and J 1 base, leaving 5 bases between the germline ends. Germline lookup yields CDR1 SGHTA and CDR2 FQGTGA. CDR3 nucleotide sequence: TGTGCCAGCAGCTTATCAGGGAACACTGAAGCTTTCTTT. Protein sequence: CASSLSGNTEAFF.

This sequence joins TRBV6-5 and TRBJ2-1; the D call may be TRBD1 or TRBD2 (6 bases each). The V gene lost 6 bases and the J gene lost 9 bases, with 18 bases spanning the gap. The CDR3 is 14 amino acids. The V gene's germline CDR1 is MNHEY and CDR2 SVGAGI. DNA for the CDR3: TGTGCCAGCAGCCCTCAGGTGGGGGGCGGTGAGCAGTTCTTC. Its translation: CASSPQVGGGEQFF.

The V gene is TRBV18, the J gene TRBJ1-2; D is perhaps TRBD1 (6 bases). The CDR3 covers 14 residues. Trimming left V 6 bases short and J 6 bases short, with 17 bases between. The germline CDR1 and CDR2 sequences are KGHSH and LQKENI. This chain's CDR3 is CASSPDGGNNGYTF. DNA for the CDR3: TGTGCCAGCTCCCCAGACGGGGGCAATAATGGCTACACCTTC.

DNA of the CDR3: TGTGCCAGCAGTTTACATAGGGGACAGGGGACCGGGGAGCTGTTTTTT. Translating it yields CASSLHRGQGTGELFF. The chain uses TRBV27 and TRBJ2-2; 10 bases map to TRBD1. Germline V gene lookup returns CDR1 MNHEY and CDR2 SMNVEV (reference sequence). J lost 5 bases, V lost 2 bases, and 5 bases had no gene match. The CDR3 totals 16 residues.

There are a few counts of this clone. The gene calls are TRBV6-6 and TRBJ2-2; 8 bases line up with TRBD1. Germline assignment: CDR1 MNHNY and CDR2 SVGAGI (reference sequence). The CDR3 loop spans 15 amino acids. The J segment lost 8 bases and the V segment lost 2 bases, leaving 7 bases of the junction unmatched. CDR3 in DNA: TGTGCCAGCAGTTACGAGCAGGGGGCGCAAGGGGAGCTGTTTTTT. As protein: CASSYEQGAQGELFF.

This chain connects TRBV29-1 to TRBJ2-3, with 13 bases fitting TRBD2. The V segment lost 0 bases and the J segment 2 bases; nucleotides outside the gene matches: 17. The V gene's germline CDR1 is SQVTM and CDR2 ANQGSEA. The CDR3 consists of 21 residues. The CDR3 sequence is CSVEDLRGGGTSGEPTDTQYF. The CDR3 coding sequence is TGCAGCGTTGAAGATCTTCGTGGAGGGGGGACTAGCGGGGAACCCACAGATACGCAGTATTTT.